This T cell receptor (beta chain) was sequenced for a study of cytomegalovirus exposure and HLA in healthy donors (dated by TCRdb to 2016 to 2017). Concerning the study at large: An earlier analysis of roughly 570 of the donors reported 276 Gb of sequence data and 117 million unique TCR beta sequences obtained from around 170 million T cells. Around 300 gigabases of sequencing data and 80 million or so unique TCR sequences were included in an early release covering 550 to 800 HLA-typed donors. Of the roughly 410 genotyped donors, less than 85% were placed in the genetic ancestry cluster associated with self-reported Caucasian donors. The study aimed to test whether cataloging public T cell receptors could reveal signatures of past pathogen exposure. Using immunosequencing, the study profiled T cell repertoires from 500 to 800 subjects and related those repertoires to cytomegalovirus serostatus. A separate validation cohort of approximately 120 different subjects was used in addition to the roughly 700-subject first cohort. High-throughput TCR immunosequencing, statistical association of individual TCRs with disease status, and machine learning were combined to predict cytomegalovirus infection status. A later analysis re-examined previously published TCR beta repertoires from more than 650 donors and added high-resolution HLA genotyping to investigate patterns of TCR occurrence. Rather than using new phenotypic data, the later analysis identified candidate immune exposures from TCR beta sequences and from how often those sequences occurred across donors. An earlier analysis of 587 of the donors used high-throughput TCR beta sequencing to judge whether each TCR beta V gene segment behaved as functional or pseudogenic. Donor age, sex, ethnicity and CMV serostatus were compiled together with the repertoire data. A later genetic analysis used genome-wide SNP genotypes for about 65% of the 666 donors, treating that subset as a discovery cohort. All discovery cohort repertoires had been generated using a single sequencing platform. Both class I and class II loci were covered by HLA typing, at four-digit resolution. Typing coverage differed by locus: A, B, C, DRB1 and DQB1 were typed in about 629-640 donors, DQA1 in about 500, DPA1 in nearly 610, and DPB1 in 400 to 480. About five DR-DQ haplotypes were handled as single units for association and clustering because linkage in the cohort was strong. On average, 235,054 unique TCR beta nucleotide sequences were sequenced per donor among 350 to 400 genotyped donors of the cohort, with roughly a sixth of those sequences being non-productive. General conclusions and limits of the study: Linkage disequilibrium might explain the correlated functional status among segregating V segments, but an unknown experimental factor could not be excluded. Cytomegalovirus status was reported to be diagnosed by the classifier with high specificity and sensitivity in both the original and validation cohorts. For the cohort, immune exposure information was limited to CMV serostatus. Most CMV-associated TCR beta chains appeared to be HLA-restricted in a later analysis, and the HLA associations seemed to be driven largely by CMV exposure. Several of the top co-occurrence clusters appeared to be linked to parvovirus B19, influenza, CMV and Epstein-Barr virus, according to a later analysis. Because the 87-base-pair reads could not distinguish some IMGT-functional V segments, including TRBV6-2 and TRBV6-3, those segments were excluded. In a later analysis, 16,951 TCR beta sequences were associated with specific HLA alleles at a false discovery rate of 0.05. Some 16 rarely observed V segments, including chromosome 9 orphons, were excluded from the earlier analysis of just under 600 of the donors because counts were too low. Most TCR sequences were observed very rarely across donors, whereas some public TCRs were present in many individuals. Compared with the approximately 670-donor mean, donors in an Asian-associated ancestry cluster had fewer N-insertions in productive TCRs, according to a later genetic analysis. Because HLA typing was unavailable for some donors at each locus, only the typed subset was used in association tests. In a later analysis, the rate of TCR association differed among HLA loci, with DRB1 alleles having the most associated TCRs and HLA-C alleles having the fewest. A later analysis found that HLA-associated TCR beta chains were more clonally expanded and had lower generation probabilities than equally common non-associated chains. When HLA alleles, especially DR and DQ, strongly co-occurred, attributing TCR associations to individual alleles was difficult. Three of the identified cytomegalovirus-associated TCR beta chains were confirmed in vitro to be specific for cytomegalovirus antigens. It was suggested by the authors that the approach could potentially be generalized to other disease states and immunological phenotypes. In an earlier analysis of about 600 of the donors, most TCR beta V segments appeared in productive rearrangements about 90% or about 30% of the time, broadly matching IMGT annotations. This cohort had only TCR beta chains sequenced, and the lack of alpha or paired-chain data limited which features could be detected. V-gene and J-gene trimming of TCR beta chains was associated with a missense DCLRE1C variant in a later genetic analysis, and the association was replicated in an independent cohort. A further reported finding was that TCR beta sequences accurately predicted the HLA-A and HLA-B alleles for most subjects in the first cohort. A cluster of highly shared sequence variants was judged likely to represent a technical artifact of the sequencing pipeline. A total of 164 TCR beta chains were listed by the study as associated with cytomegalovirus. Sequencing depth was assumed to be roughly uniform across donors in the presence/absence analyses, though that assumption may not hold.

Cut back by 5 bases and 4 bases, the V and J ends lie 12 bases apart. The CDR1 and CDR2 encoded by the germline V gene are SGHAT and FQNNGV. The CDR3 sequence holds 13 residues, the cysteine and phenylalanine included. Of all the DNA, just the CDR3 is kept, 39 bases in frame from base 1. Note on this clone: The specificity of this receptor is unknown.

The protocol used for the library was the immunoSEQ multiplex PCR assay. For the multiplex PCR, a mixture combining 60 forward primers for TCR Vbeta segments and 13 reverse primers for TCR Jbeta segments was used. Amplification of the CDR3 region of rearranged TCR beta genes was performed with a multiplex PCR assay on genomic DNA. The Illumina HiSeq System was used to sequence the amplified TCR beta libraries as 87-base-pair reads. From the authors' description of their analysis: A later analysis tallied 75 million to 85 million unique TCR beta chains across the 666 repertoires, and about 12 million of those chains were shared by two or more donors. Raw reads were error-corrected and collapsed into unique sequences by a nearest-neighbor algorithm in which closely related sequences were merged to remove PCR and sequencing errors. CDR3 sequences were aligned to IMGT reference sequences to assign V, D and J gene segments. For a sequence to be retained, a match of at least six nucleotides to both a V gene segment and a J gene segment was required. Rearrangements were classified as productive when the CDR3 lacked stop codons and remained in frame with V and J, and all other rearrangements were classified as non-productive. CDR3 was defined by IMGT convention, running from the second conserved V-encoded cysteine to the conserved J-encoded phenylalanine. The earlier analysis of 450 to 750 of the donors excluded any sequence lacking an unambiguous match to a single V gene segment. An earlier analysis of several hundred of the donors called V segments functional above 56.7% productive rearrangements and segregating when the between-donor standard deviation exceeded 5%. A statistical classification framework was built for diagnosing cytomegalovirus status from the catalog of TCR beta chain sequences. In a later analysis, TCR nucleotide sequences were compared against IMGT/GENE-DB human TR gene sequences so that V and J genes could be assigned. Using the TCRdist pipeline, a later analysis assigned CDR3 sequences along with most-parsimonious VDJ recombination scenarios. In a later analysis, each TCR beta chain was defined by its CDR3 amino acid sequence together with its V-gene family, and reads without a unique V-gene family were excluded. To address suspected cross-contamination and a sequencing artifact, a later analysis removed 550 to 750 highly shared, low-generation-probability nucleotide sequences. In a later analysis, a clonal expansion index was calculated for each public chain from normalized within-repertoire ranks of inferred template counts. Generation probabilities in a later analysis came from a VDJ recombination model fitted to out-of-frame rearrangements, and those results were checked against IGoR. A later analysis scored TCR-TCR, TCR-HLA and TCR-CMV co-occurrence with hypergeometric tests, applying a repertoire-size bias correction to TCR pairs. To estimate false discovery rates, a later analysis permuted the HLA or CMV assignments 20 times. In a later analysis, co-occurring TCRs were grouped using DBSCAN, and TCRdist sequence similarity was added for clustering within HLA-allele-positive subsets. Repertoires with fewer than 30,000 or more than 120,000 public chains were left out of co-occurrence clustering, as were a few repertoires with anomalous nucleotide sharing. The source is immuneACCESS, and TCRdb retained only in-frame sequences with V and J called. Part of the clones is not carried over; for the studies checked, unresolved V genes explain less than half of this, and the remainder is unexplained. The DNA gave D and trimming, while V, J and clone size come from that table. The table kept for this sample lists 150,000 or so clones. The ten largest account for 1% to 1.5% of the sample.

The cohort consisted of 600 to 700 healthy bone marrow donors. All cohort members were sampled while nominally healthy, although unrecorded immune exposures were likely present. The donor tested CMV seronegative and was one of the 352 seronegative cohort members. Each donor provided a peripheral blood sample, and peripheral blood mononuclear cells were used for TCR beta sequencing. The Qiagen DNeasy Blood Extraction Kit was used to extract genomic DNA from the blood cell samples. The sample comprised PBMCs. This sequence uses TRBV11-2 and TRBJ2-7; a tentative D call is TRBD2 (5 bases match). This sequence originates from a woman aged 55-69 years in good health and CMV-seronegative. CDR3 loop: CASSPRGPYEQYF. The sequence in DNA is TGTGCCAGCAGCCCTAGAGGGCCATACGAGCAGTACTTC.